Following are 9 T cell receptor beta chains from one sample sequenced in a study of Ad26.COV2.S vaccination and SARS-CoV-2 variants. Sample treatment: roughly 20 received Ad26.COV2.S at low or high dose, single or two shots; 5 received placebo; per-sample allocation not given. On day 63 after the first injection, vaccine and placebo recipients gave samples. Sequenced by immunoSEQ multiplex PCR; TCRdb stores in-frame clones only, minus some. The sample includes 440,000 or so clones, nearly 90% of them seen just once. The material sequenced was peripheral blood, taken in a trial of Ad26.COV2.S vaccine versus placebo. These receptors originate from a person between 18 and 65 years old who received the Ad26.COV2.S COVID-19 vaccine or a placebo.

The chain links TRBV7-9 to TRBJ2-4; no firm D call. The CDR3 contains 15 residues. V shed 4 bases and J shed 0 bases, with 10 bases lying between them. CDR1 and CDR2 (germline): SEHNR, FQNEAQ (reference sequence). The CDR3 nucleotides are TGTGCCAGCAGCTCCCCAAACCTAGCCAAAAACATTCAGTACTTC. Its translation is CASSSPNLAKNIQYF.

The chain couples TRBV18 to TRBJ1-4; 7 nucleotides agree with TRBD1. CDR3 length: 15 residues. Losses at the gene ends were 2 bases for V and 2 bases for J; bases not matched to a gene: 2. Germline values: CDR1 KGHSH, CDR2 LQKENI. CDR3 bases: TGTGCCAGCTCACCAAGACAGGGCACTAATGAAAAACTGTTTTTT. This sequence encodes CASSPRQGTNEKLFF.

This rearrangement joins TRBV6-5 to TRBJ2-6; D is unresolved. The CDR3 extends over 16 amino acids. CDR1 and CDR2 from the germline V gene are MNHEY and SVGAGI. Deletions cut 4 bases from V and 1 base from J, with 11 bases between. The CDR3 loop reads CASSFSFESGANVLTF. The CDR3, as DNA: TGTGCCAGCAGTTTCTCATTCGAGTCTGGGGCCAACGTCCTGACTTTC.

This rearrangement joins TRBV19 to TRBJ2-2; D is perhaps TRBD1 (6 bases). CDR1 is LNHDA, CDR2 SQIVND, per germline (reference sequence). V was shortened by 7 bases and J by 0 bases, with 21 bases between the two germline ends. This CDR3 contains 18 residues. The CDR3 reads CASTHTIHRVTNTGELFF. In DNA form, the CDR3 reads TGTGCCAGTACCCACACGATTCACAGGGTTACGAACACCGGGGAGCTGTTTTTT. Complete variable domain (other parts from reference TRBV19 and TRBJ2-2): DGGITQSPKYLFRKEGQNVTLSCEQNLNHDAMYWYRQDPGQGLRLIYYSQIVNDFQKGDIAEGYSVSREKKESFPLTVTSAQKNPTAFYLCASTHTIHRVTNTGELFFGEGSRLTVL.

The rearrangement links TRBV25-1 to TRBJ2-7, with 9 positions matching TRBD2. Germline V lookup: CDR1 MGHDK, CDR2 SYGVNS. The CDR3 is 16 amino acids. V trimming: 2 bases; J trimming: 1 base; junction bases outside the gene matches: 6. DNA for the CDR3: TGTGCCAGCAGTGAACGCCTCCTAGCGGGGTCCTACGAGCAGTACTTC. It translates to CASSERLLAGSYEQYF.

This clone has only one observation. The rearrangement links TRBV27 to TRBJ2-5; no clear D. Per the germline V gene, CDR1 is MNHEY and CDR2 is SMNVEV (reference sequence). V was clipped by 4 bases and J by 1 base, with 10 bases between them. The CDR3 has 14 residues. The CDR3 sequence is CASSSQLSQETQYF. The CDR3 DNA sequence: TGTGCCAGCAGTTCCCAGCTCAGCCAAGAGACCCAGTACTTC.

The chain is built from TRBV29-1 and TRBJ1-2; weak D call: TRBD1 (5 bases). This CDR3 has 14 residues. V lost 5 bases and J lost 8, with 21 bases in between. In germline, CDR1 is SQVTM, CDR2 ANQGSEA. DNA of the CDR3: TGCAGCGTTAGACGGGACGGGGCCTCTATGGGCTACACCTTC. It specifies CSVRRDGASMGYTF. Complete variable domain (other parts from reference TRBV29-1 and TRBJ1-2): SAVISQKPSRDICQRGTSLTIQCQVDSQVTMMFWYRQQPGQSLTLIATANQGSEATYESGFVIDKFPISRPNLTFSTLTVSNMSPEDSSIYLCSVRRDGASMGYTFGSGTRLTVV.

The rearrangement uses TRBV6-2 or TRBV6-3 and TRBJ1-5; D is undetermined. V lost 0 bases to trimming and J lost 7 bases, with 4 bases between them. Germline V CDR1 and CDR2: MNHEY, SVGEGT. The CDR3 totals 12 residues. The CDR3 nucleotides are TGTGCCAGCAGTTACTCTTGGCAGCCCCAGCATTTT. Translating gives CASSYSWQPQHF.

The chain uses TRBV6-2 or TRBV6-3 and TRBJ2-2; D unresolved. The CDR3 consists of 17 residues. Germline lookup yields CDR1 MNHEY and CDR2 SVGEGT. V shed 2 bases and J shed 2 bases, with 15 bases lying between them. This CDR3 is CASSYDSRVLNTGELFF. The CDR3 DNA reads TGTGCCAGCAGTTACGATTCTAGGGTCCTAAACACCGGGGAGCTGTTTTTT.